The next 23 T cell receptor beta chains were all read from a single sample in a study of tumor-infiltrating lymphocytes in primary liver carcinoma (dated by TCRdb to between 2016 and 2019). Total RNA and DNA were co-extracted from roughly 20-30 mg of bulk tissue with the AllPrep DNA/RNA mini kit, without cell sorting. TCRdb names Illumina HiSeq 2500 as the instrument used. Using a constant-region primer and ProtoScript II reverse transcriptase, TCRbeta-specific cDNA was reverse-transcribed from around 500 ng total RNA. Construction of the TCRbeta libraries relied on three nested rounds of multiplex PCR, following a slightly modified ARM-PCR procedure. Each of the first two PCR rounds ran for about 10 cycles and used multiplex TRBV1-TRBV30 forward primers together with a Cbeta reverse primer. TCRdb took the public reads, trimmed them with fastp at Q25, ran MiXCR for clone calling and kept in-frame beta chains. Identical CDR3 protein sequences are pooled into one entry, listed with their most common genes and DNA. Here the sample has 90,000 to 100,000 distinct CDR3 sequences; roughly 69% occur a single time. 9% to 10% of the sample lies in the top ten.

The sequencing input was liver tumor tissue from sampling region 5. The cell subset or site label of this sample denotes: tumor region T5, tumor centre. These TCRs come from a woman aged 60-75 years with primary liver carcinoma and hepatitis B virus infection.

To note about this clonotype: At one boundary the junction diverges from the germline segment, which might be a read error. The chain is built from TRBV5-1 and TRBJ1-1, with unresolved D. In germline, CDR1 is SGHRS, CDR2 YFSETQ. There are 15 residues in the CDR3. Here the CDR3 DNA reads TGCGCCAGCAGCTTCGGCGGACCCATAAACACTGAAGCTCTCTTT. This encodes CASSFGGPINTEALF.

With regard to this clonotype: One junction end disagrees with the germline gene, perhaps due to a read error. The CDR3 region is CSLRLTGASGYEQHF. CDR3 DNA sequence: TGCAGCCTCCGACTGACAGGGGCTTCTGGCTACGAGCAGCACTTC. The chain links TRBV29-1 to TRBJ2-7, with TRBD1 matching 8 bases. This CDR3 is built from 15 residues. Germline V gives CDR1 SQVTM, CDR2 ANQGSEA.

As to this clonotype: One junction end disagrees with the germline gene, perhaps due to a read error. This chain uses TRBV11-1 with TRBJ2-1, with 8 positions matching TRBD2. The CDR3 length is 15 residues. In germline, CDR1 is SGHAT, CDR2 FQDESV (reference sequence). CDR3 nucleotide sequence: TGTGCCAGCACGGGCCCCAATATAGCGGGAAATGCGCAGTTCTTC. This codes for CASTGPNIAGNAQFF.

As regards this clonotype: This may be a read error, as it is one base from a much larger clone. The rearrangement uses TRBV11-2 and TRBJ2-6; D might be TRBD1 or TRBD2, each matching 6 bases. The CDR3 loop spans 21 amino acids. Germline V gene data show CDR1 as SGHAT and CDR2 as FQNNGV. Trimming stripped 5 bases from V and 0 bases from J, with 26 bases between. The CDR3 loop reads CASSMGGDGGISLSGANVLTF. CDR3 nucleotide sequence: TGTGCCAGCAGCATGGGGGGAGACGGGGGCATTTCCCTCTCTGGGGCCAACGTCCTGACTTTC.

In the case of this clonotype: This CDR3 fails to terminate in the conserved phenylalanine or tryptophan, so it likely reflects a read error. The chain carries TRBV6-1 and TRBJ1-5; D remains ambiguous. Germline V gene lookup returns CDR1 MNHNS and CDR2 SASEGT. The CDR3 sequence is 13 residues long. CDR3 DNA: TGTGCCAGCAGTGAAACGGGCGCTCAGCTCCAGCATCTT. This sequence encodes CASSETGAQLQHL.

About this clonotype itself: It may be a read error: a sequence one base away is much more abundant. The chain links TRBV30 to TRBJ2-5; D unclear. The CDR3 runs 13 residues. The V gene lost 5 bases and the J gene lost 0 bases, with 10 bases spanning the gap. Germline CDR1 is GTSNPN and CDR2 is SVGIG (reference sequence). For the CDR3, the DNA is TGTGCCTGGTGTCCCGGCAACCAAGAGACCCAGTACTTC. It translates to CAWCPGNQETQYF.

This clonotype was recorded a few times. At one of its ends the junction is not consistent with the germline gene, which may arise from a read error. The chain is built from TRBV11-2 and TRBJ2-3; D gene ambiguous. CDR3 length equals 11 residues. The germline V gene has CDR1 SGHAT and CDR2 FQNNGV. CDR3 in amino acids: CTSSFRDRQYF. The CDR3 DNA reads TGTACCAGCAGCTTTAGAGATAGGCAGTATTTT.

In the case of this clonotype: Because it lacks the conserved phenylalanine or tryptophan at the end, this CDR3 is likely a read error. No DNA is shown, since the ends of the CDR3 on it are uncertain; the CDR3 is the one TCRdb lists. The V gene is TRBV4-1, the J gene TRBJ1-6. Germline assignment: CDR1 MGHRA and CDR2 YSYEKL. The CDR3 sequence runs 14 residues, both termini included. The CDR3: CASSLGTQNSPFHY.

CDR3 nucleotide sequence: TGCAGTGCTTGGACCAGCTCTGGGGCCAACGTCCTGACTTTC. Protein product: CSAWTSSGANVLTF. This chain links TRBV20-1 with TRBJ2-6; no clear D gene. The CDR3 sequence is 14 residues long. The V end lost 5 bases, the J end lost 0 bases, and 8 bases lay between the germline ends. In germline, CDR1 is DFQATT, CDR2 SNEGSKA (reference sequence).

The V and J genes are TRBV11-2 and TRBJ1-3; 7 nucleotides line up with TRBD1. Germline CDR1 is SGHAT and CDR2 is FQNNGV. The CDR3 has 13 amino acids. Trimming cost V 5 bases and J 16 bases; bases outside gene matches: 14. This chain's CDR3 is CASSRTGGNIMYF. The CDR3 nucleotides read TGTGCCAGCAGCCGGACAGGAGGAAACATCATGTATTTT.

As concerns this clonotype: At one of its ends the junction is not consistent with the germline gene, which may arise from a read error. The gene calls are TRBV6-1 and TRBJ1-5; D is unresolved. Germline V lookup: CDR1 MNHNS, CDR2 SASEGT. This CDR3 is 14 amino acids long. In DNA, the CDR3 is TGTGCCAGCAGGGTCAAGGTTCTCAATCGGCCCCAGCATTTT. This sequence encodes CASRVKVLNRPQHF.

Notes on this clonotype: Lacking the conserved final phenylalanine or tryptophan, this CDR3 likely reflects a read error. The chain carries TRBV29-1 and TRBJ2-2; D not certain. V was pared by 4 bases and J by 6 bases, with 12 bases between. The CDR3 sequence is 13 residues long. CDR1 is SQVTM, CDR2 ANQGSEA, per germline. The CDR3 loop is CSVALTPAGELFS. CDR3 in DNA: TGCAGCGTTGCCCTAACCCCGGCCGGGGAGCTGTTTTCT.

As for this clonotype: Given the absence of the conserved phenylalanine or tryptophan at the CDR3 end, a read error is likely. Here the CDR3 DNA reads TGCAGCGTGGCGGACAGGGGCTATGGTTACACCTCC. It specifies CSVADRGYGYTS. The V gene is TRBV29-1, the J gene TRBJ1-2; 9 positions agree with TRBD1. CDR1 is SQVTM, CDR2 ANQGSEA, per germline. CDR3 size: 12 residues.

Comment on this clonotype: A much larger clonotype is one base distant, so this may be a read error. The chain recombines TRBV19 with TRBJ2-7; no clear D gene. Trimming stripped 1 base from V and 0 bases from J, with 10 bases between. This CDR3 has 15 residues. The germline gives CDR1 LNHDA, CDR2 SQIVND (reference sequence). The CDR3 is CASSIGSESSYEQYF. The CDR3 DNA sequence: TGTGCCAGTAGTATAGGAAGCGAGAGCTCCTACGAGCAGTACTTC.

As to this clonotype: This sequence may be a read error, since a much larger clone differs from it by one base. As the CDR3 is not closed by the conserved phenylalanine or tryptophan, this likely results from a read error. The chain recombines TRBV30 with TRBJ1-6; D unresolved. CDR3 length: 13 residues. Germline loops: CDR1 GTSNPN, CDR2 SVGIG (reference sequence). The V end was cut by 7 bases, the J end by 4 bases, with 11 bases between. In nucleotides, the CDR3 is TGTGCCTTAGCAGGAGAATATAATTCACCCCTCCACCTT. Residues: CALAGEYNSPLHL.

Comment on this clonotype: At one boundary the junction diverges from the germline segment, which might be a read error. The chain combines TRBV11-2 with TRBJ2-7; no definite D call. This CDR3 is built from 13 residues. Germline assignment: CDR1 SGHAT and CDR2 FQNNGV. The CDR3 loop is CTSSAVGAYEQYF. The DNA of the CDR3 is TGTACCAGCAGCGCCGTTGGGGCCTACGAGCAGTACTTC.

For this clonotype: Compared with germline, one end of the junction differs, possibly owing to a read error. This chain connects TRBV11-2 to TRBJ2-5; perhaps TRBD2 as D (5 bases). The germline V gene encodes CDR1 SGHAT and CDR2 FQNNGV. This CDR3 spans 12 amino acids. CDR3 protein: CASSAIGKTPYF. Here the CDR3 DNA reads TGTGCCAGCAGCGCTATCGGGAAGACCCCGTACTTC. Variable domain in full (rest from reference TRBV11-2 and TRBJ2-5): EAGVAQSPRYKIIEKRQSVAFWCNPISGHATLYWYQQILGQGPKLLIQFQNNGVVDDSQLPKDRFSAERLKGVDSTLKIQPAKLEDSAVYLCASSAIGKTPYFGPGTRLLVL.

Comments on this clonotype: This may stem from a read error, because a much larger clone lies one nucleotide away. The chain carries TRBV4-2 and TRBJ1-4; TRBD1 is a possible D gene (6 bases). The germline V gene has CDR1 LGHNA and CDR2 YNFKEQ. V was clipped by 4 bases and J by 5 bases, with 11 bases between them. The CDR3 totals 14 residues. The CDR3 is CASSRPDRNEKLFF. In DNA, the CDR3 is TGTGCCAGCAGCCGGCCGGACAGAAATGAAAAACTGTTTTTT.

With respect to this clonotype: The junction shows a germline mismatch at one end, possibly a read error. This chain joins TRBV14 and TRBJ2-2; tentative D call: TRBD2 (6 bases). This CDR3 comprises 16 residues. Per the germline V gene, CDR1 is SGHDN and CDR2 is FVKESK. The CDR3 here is CASNHGTGLNTGELFF. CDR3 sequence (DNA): TGTGCCAGCAACCATGGGACGGGACTGAACACCGGGGAGCTGTTTTTC.

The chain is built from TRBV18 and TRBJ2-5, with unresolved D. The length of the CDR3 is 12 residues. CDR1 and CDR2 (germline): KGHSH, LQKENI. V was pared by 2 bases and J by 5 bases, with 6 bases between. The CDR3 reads CASSPVVETQYF. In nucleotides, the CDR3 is TGTGCCAGCTCACCAGTCGTGGAGACCCAGTACTTC.

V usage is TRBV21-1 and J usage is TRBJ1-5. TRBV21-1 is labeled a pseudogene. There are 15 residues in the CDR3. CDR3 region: CASSTQDGRNQPQHF. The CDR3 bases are TGTGCCAGCAGCACTCAGGACGGTCGCAATCAGCCCCAGCATTTT.

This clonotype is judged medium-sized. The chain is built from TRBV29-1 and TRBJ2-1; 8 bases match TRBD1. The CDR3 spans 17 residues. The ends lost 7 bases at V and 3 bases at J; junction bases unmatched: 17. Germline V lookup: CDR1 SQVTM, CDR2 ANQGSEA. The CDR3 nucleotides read TGCAGCGCCCCTCGGTTGGAGGGACAGGTTTTCTACAATGAGCAGTTCTTC. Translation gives CSAPRLEGQVFYNEQFF.

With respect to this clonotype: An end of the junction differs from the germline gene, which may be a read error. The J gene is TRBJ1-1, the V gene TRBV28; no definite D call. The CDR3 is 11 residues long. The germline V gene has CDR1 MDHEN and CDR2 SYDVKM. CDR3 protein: CTSSLSTEAFF. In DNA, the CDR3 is TGTACCAGCAGTTTAAGCACTGAAGCTTTCTTT.